These T cell receptor beta chains were read from a single sample in a study of T cells after yellow fever vaccination. TCRdb independently ran MiXCR on the 5' RACE reads; one entry per CDR3 protein. This repertoire shows nearly 70,000 distinct CDR3 sequences, approximately 7% found once; its top ten account for 35% to 40%. Material: CD8+ T cells sorted from PBMCs, obtained around 45 days after the first yellow fever vaccination. Source of these receptors: a man aged 18-30 years who received the YFV17D yellow fever vaccine. The CDR3 runs from the conserved cysteine through the conserved F or W. A D gene is named only where the DNA matches it firmly. For some rows the clone size is stated as once, few or many, or as a class when expanded; others skip it.

TRBJ2-7,many,-,TRBV12-5,CASVVSGTYEQYF,TGTGCTAGTGTTGTAAGTGGCACCTACGAGCAGTACTTC
TRBJ2-5,many,-,TRBV5-1,CASSLVPDRVASGKETQYF,TGCGCCAGCAGCTTGGTCCCGGACAGGGTCGCTAGCGGGAAAGAGACCCAGTACTTC
TRBJ2-1,few,-,TRBV5-4,CASSPTGSHLFGFDEQFF,TGTGCCAGCAGCCCCACCGGGTCTCACCTATTCGGTTTTGATGAGCAGTTCTTC
TRBJ2-3,many,-,TRBV7-8,CASSLARDTQYF,TGTGCCAGCAGCTTGGCGCGGGATACGCAGTATTTT
TRBJ1-5,many,TRBD1,TRBV4-3,CASSQDWTGGQPQHF,TGCGCCAGCAGCCAAGACTGGACAGGGGGGCAGCCCCAGCATTTT
TRBJ1-1,many,TRBD1,TRBV28,CASSLGTGNTEAFF,TGTGCCAGCAGTTTGGGGACAGGGAACACTGAAGCTTTCTTT
TRBJ2-1,few,-,TRBV4-3,CASSQKTVNNEQFF,TGCGCCAGCAGCCAAAAGACGGTGAACAATGAGCAGTTCTTC
TRBJ2-5,many,-,TRBV5-4,CASSLAWGAQETQYF,TGTGCCAGCAGCTTGGCCTGGGGGGCCCAAGAGACCCAGTACTTC
TRBJ2-3,-,-,TRBV11-1,CASSSLPQGTDTQYF,TGTGCCAGCAGTTCCCTCCCGCAGGGGACAGATACGCAGTATTTT
TRBJ2-7,many,-,TRBV29-1,CSVLGYEQYF,TGCAGCGTGCTGGGTTACGAGCAGTACTTC
TRBJ2-1,many,-,TRBV5-1,CASSRAVLSYNEQFF,TGCGCCAGCAGCAGAGCGGTTCTCTCCTACAATGAGCAGTTCTTC
TRBJ2-1,many,TRBD1,TRBV12-3/TRBV12-4,CASRRPGGYNEQFF,TGTGCCAGCCGTCGCCCAGGGGGCTACAATGAGCAGTTCTTC
TRBJ2-1,many,-,TRBV9,CASSPFLGPKLNNEQFF,TGTGCCAGCAGCCCCTTCCTCGGACCGAAGCTTAACAATGAGCAGTTCTTC
TRBJ2-1,-,TRBD1,TRBV7-3,CASSFPGTANNEQFF,TGTGCCAGCAGCTTCCCCGGGACAGCCAACAATGAGCAGTTCTTC
TRBJ1-1,many,-,TRBV5-5,CASSLAWNTEAFF,TGTGCCAGCAGCCTGGCGTGGAACACTGAAGCTTTCTTT
TRBJ2-2,few,TRBD1,TRBV4-1,CASSPMGRNRTGSTGELFF,TGCGCCAGCAGCCCCATGGGCAGAAATCGGACAGGGAGTACCGGGGAGCTGTTTTTT
TRBJ2-1,many,TRBD2,TRBV29-1,CSVDSGVASGFF,TGCAGCGTTGATTCCGGGGTGGCTAGCGGATTCTTC
TRBJ1-3,many,-,TRBV27,CASSALGPISGNTIYF,TGTGCCAGCAGTGCCCTAGGACCGATCTCTGGAAACACCATATATTTT
TRBJ2-1,many,TRBD2,TRBV20-1,CSLAGGPYNEQFF,TGCAGTCTAGCGGGGGGGCCCTACAATGAGCAGTTCTTC
TRBJ2-1,many,-,TRBV29-1,CSVGRRYNEQFF,TGCAGCGTTGGCAGGCGGTACAATGAGCAGTTCTTC
TRBJ2-2,many,TRBD2,TRBV15,CATSGGSGELFF,TGTGCCACCTCGGGAGGGTCCGGGGAGCTGTTTTTT
TRBJ1-3,-,-,TRBV20-1,CSARVVNGNTIYF,TGCAGTGCTAGAGTGGTAAATGGAAACACCATATATTTT
TRBJ1-1,-,-,TRBV6-2/TRBV6-3,CASSYRAGEMNTEAFF,TGTGCCAGCAGTTACAGGGCAGGGGAGATGAACACTGAAGCTTTCTTT
TRBJ2-3,many,-,TRBV6-5,CASSSASTDTQYF,TGTGCCAGCAGTTCTGCTAGCACAGATACGCAGTATTTT
TRBJ2-1,many,TRBD1,TRBV20-1,CSAGDSVNEQFF,TGCAGTGCTGGGGACAGTGTGAATGAGCAGTTCTTC
TRBJ1-4,many,TRBD1,TRBV7-2,CASSLTGVWNEKLFF,TGTGCCAGCAGCCTGACAGGGGTTTGGAATGAAAAACTGTTTTTT
TRBJ2-7,many,-,TRBV3-1,CASTPRESYEQYF,TGTGCCAGCACGCCCAGGGAATCCTACGAGCAGTACTTC
TRBJ2-5,many,TRBD1,TRBV29-1,CSVEGQGRETQYF,TGCAGCGTTGAGGGACAGGGAAGAGAGACCCAGTACTTC
TRBJ2-1,few,TRBD2,TRBV3-1,CASSLMLPRGGRHNEQFF,TGTGCCAGCAGCCTCATGCTCCCGCGGGGGGGGCGGCACAATGAGCAGTTCTTC
TRBJ2-2,many,-,TRBV21-1,CASSTPQNGGLHTGELFF,TGTGCCAGCAGCACCCCCCAAAACGGAGGGTTACACACCGGGGAGCTGTTTTTT
TRBJ2-7,many,-,TRBV7-2,CASSGWWSSYEQYF,TGTGCCAGCAGTGGGTGGTGGAGCTCCTACGAGCAGTACTTC
TRBJ2-7,-,-,TRBV7-9,CASSLRPGEQYF,TGTGCCAGCAGCTTACGTCCGGGCGAGCAGTACTTC
TRBJ1-5,-,-,TRBV20-1,CCARDRKAAYSNQPQHF,TGCTGTGCTAGAGACAGGAAAGCGGCTTATAGCAATCAGCCCCAGCATTTT
TRBJ2-2,many,-,TRBV29-1,CSLQDGNGTGELFF,TGCAGCCTCCAGGATGGGAACGGCACCGGGGAGCTGTTTTTT
TRBJ2-1,few,TRBD1,TRBV7-9,CASSARTRDRVYNEQFF,TGTGCCAGCAGCGCACGAACGAGGGACAGGGTTTACAATGAGCAGTTCTTC
TRBJ1-6,many,-,TRBV12-3/TRBV12-4,CASSLGPGRSPLHF,TGTGCCAGCAGTTTAGGCCCAGGGCGGTCACCCCTCCACTTT
TRBJ1-1,few,-,TRBV6-2/TRBV6-3,CASSYAAAEAFF,TGTGCCAGCAGTTATGCGGCGGCTGAAGCTTTCTTT
TRBJ2-5,-,TRBD1,TRBV4-2,CASSHPHGTGRETQYF,TGTGCCAGCAGCCACCCTCACGGGACAGGGAGAGAGACCCAGTACTTC
TRBJ1-3,-,-,TRBV7-9,CASSPAGSNGNTIYF,TGTGCCAGCAGCCCGGCGGGGTCCAATGGAAACACCATATATTTT
TRBJ1-5,-,-,TRBV6-2/TRBV6-3,CASRSGRPMEPQHF,TGTGCCAGCAGGTCCGGCAGGCCCATGGAGCCCCAGCATTTT
TRBJ2-1,few,-,TRBV11-2,CASSSTTPLRGTRNEQFF,TGTGCCAGCAGCTCGACCACCCCACTGCGGGGGACAAGGAATGAGCAGTTCTTC
TRBJ2-3,many,-,TRBV7-2,CASSLATGGEEADTQYF,TGTGCCAGCAGCTTAGCGACCGGGGGAGAAGAAGCAGATACGCAGTATTTT
TRBJ1-3,few,-,TRBV20-1,CSAVPGGDTIYF,TGCAGTGCCGTCCCTGGGGGGGACACCATATATTTT
TRBJ2-1,few,-,TRBV7-9,CASSSHPTLGDYNEQFF,TGTGCCAGCAGCTCCCACCCTACCCTCGGTGATTACAATGAGCAGTTCTTC
TRBJ2-7,-,TRBD1,TRBV7-9,CASSSTRTGTGKGEQYF,TGTGCCAGCAGCTCGACACGCACCGGGACAGGGAAAGGCGAGCAGTACTTC
TRBJ2-1,-,-,TRBV6-1,CASRRQSSQNEQFF,TGTGCCAGCAGGAGACAGTCATCCCAGAATGAGCAGTTCTTC
TRBJ2-5,many,TRBD1,TRBV7-2,CASSLPRQGSETQYF,TGTGCCAGCAGCTTACCTCGACAGGGTTCAGAGACCCAGTACTTC
TRBJ2-1,many,TRBD2,TRBV4-2,CASSQELDGGGSYNEQFF,TGTGCCAGCAGCCAAGAATTGGACGGGGGGGGATCCTACAATGAGCAGTTCTTC
TRBJ2-2,many,-,TRBV4-3,CASSQEGVGGAGELFF,TGCGCCAGCAGCCAAGAAGGCGTCGGTGGGGCCGGGGAGCTGTTTTTT
TRBJ2-7,many,-,TRBV5-4,CASSPGHGSSYEQYF,TGTGCCAGCAGTCCGGGACATGGATCTTCCTACGAGCAGTACTTC
TRBJ2-1,few,-,TRBV7-2,CASSTKGLLGNEQFF,TGTGCCAGCAGCACCAAGGGACTTTTAGGGAATGAGCAGTTCTTC
TRBJ2-4,many,-,TRBV20-1,CSANDGQLAKNIQYF,TGCAGTGCTAATGATGGGCAGCTAGCCAAAAACATTCAGTACTTC
TRBJ2-5,many,-,TRBV7-8,CASSPRGFWPQETQYF,TGTGCCAGCAGCCCCCGGGGCTTCTGGCCCCAAGAGACCCAGTACTTC
TRBJ2-3,many,-,TRBV6-4,CASSAKGDGADTQYF,TGTGCCAGCAGTGCCAAAGGGGACGGGGCAGATACGCAGTATTTT
TRBJ2-1,few,-,TRBV5-1,CASSFGTIGGDEQFF,TGCGCCAGCAGCTTTGGGACAATCGGCGGCGATGAGCAGTTCTTC
TRBJ2-7,many,-,TRBV7-9,CASRPLTGRVGGEQYF,TGTGCCAGCAGGCCCCTTACAGGCAGAGTAGGCGGCGAGCAGTACTTC
TRBJ2-1,many,-,TRBV6-2/TRBV6-3,CASSYTTEQFF,TGTGCCAGCAGTTATACGACCGAGCAGTTCTTC